The clone carrying this T cell receptor beta chain was detected a few times. Sequenced by immunoSEQ multiplex PCR; TCRdb stores in-frame clones only, minus some. Here the sample spans about 200,000 clones, 65% to 90% being singletons. The germline CDR1 and CDR2 sequences are SEHNR and FQNEAQ (reference sequence). V lost 4 bases, J lost 0 bases, and 15 bases lay in between. The CDR3 totals 17 residues. The record originates from a study of blood T cell repertoires in COVID-19. This TCR derives from a woman in her twenties or thirties who had been exposed to COVID-19. This chain uses TRBV7-9 with TRBJ2-2; weak D call: TRBD1 (6 bases). Sequenced input: PBMCs or T cells enriched from blood (not recorded which). Here the CDR3 DNA reads TGTGCCAGCAGCTCACCCGACAGGACCTCGAACACCGGGGAGCTGTTTTTT. Encoded protein: CASSSPDRTSNTGELFF.